This TCR beta chain emerged from a study of T cell changes during pregnancy in multiple sclerosis. Germline V CDR1 and CDR2: SNHLY, FYNNEI. This CDR3 spans 15 amino acids. Trimming stripped 6 bases from V and 0 bases from J, with 12 bases between. The table came from immunoSEQ multiplex PCR; TCRdb's copy has only in-frame clones and leaves some out. The repertoire has tens of thousands of clones, roughly 89% of them found once; the top ten carry over 3%. This clone has a single count. This chain uses TRBV2 with TRBJ2-4, with D unclear. The sequenced sample was CD4+ T cells from peripheral blood mononuclear cells, obtained in the first trimester of pregnancy. This TCR was recovered from a female donor in good health, enrolled as a control in a pregnancy study. The DNA for the CDR3 is TGTGCCAGCAGCGTAGCCAACCTAGCCAAAAACATTCAGTACTTC. Its translation: CASSVANLAKNIQYF.